This T cell receptor beta chain was recorded in a study of early T cells in non-severe SARS-CoV-2 infection. Looking at the study overall: The study sequenced bulk RNA from unsorted whole blood, with chains unpaired. General study results and limits: Private and CD4 specificities were missed by VDJdb matching, skewed to anti-spike CD8.

Germline lookup yields CDR1 MGHRA and CDR2 YSYEKL. The CDR3 is 16 amino acids. V was cut by 1 base and J by 0 bases, with 10 bases left in between. Individual cDNA molecules were tagged with unique molecular identifiers. TCRdb fed the 5' RACE reads into MiXCR, producing one record per CDR3 protein. The sample includes tens of thousands of distinct CDR3 sequences, over 4.5% of them seen just once. At least ten counts were recorded for this clonotype. Its cognate antigen is unknown. This chain links TRBV4-1 with TRBJ1-3; weak D call: TRBD1 (5 bases). Source material: whole blood. The sequence was collected from an adult who was a healthcare worker with PCR-confirmed SARS-CoV-2 infection or an uninfected control (not recorded which). This CDR3 reads CASSQGRGSSGNTIYF. In DNA, the CDR3 is TGCGCCAGCAGCCAAGGAAGGGGATCCTCTGGAAACACCATATATTTT.